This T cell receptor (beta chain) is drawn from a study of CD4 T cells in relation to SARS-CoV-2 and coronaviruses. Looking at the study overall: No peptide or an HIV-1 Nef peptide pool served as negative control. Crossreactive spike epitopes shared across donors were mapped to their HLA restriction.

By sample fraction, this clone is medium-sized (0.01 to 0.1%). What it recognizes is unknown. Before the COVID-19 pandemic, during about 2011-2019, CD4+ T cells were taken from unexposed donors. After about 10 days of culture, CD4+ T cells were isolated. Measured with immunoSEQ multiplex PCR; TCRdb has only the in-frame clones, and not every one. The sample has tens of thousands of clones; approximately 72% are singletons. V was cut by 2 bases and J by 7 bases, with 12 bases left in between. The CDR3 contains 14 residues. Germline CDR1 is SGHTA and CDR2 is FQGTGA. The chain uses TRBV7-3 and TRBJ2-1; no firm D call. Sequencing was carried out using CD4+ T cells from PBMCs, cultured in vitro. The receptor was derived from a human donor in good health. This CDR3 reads CASSLGASTNEQFF. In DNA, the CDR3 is TGTGCCAGCAGCTTAGGTGCCTCTACTAATGAGCAGTTCTTC.